Reported below is one T cell receptor beta chain. This record belongs to a study of cytomegalovirus exposure and HLA in healthy donors. Trimming removed 6 bases at V and 8 bases at J, with 19 bases between. The CDR3 consists of 14 residues. Germline CDR1 and CDR2: LNHDA and SQIVND (reference sequence). Use of 60 Vbeta and 13 Jbeta primers characterized the PCR. The table came from immunoSEQ multiplex PCR; TCRdb's copy has only in-frame clones and leaves some out. The sample holds 100,000 or so clones; 76% are singletons and the top ten take about 7.5%. This sequence originates from a man aged 40-55 years in good health and CMV-seropositive. The V and J genes are TRBV19 and TRBJ1-1, with D tentatively TRBD1 (6 bases). The source material was PBMCs. The DNA of the CDR3 is TGTGCCAGTAGGACAGGAGTCCTCGAGGGGGAAGCTTTCTTT. Translating gives CASRTGVLEGEAFF.